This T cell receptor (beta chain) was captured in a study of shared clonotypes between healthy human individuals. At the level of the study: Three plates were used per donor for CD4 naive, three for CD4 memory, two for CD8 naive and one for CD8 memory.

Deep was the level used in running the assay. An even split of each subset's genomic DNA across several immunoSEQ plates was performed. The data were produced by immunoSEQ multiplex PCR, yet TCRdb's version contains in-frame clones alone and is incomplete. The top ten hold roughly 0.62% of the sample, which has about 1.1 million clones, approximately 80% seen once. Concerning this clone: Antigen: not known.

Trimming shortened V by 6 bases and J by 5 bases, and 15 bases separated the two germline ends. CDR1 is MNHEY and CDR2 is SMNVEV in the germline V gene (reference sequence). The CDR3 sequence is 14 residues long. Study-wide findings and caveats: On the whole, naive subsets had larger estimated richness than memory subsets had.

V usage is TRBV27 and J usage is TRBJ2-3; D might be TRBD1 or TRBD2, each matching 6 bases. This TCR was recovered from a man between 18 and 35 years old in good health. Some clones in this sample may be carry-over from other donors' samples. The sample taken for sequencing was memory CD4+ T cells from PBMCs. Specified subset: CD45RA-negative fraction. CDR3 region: CASRQGRGVDTQYF. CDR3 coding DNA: TGTGCCAGCAGACAGGGAAGGGGGGTAGATACGCAGTATTTT.